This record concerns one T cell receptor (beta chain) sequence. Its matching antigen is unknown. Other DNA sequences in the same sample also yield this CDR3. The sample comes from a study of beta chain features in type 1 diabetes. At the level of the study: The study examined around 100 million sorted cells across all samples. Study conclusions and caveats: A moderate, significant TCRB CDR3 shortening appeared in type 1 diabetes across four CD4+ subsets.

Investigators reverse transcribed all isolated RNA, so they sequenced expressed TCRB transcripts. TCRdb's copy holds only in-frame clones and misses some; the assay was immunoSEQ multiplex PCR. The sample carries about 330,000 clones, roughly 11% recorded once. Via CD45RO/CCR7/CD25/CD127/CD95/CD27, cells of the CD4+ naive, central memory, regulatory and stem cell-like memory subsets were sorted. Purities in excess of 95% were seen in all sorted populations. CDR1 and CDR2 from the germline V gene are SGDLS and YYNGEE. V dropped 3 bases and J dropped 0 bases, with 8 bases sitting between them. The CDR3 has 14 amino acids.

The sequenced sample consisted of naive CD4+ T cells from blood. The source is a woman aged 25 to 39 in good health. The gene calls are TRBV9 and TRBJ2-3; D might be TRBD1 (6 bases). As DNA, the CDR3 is TGTGCCAGCAGCGGAGGACAGAGCACAGATACGCAGTATTTT. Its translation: CASSGGQSTDTQYF.